This TCR beta chain was captured in a study of cytomegalovirus exposure and HLA in healthy donors. The CDR3 runs 15 residues. The V and J ends lost 4 bases and 1 base respectively, with 12 bases between them. CDR1 and CDR2 from the germline V gene are SGHRS and YFSETQ. The PCR ran on 60 Vbeta and 13 Jbeta primers. Clones were read by immunoSEQ multiplex PCR, and TCRdb kept only the in-frame ones, dropping some. The sample has 84,000 or so clones, roughly four fifths seen once; the top ten hold roughly 12%. Sequencing was carried out using PBMCs. The chain couples TRBV5-1 to TRBJ2-1; a weak D match, TRBD2 (6 bases). The source is a human donor in good health. The CDR3 coding sequence is TGCGCCAGCAGCGGGGGGTGGGGTTCCTACAATGAGCAGTTCTTC. Its protein product is CASSGGWGSYNEQFF.